This passage covers 32 T cell receptor beta chains from one sample sequenced in a study of shared clonotypes between healthy human individuals. Only in-frame clones appear in the TCRdb table, and some are missing; sequencing was by immunoSEQ multiplex PCR. The table has a few million clones, over 85% seen once. Naivety among CD8 cells was defined by CD45RO negativity and positive CCR7 selection, thereby excluding terminally differentiated effector memory CD45RA+ cells. Sequencing was carried out using naive CD8+ T cells from PBMCs. The receptors come from a man aged 18 to 29 in good health. Some clones in this sample may be carry-over from other donors' samples.

V is TRBV5-4 and J is TRBJ1-1, with 7 bases matching TRBD1. J was trimmed by 5 bases and V by 4 bases; bases with no gene match: 11. CDR1 and CDR2 from the germline V gene are SGHNT and YYREEE (reference sequence). CDR3 length: 15 amino acids. DNA of the CDR3: TGTGCCAGCAGCCACCAGGGGGGGGGCGATACTGAAGCTTTCTTT. Protein sequence: CASSHQGGGDTEAFF.

This clone has more than one count but fewer than ten. The gene calls are TRBV16 and TRBJ1-2; D unclear. V lost 1 base, J lost 2 bases, and 11 bases lay in between. This CDR3 contains 15 residues. Germline assignment: CDR1 KGHSY and CDR2 FQNENV. The CDR3 region is CASSQYPGGNYGYTF. For the CDR3, the DNA is TGTGCCAGCAGCCAATATCCGGGTGGGAACTATGGCTACACCTTC.

This clone was recorded once. The chain carries TRBV9 and TRBJ2-1, with D unclear. The V gene lost 4 bases and the J gene lost 6 bases, with 8 bases spanning the gap. The CDR3 has 12 amino acids. The V gene's germline CDR1 is SGDLS and CDR2 YYNGEE. CDR3 bases: TGTGCCAGCAGCCCGTTTAGCAATGAGCAGTTCTTC. Translation gives CASSPFSNEQFF.

V is TRBV14 and J is TRBJ2-7; 7 bases fit TRBD1. The germline gives CDR1 SGHDN, CDR2 FVKESK. Losses at the gene ends were 1 base for V and 2 bases for J; bases not matched to a gene: 17. The CDR3 contains 19 residues. The CDR3 region is CASSQGRDRVVVRPYEQYF. CDR3 sequence (DNA): TGTGCCAGCAGCCAAGGTCGTGACAGGGTCGTGGTAAGGCCCTACGAGCAGTACTTC.

The genes are TRBV19 and TRBJ2-2; 9 bases agree with TRBD1. The CDR3 has 15 residues. V was pared by 7 bases and J by 5 bases, with 8 bases of the junction left unmatched. Germline V gene lookup returns CDR1 LNHDA and CDR2 SQIVND (reference sequence). The CDR3 region has the DNA TGTGCCAGTAAATACGGGACAGGGTGGACCGGGGAGCTGTTTTTT. This sequence encodes CASKYGTGWTGELFF. The whole variable domain, remainder taken from reference TRBV19 and TRBJ2-2, is DGGITQSPKYLFRKEGQNVTLSCEQNLNHDAMYWYRQDPGQGLRLIYYSQIVNDFQKGDIAEGYSVSREKKESFPLTVTSAQKNPTAFYLCASKYGTGWTGELFFGEGSRLTVL.

The chain employs TRBV28 and TRBJ2-1; D is uncertain. Per germline, CDR1 MDHEN and CDR2 SYDVKM. This CDR3 spans 11 amino acids. V was shortened by 6 bases and J by 8 bases, with 8 bases between the two germline ends. The CDR3 region is CASSFAYEQFF. The CDR3 DNA reads as TGTGCCAGCAGCTTCGCGTATGAGCAGTTCTTC.

V is TRBV2 and J is TRBJ2-7, with 12 bases that match TRBD2. The trim removed 7 bases at V and 7 bases at J, leaving 14 bases unmatched. CDR1 and CDR2 from the germline V gene are SNHLY and FYNNEI. This CDR3 region has 16 residues. CDR3: CASMASGRGTSGEQYF. In nucleotides, the CDR3 is TGTGCCAGCATGGCTAGCGGGAGGGGAACTTCGGGAGAGCAGTACTTC. Looking up the rest from reference TRBV2 and TRBJ2-7 gives the full variable domain: EPEVTQTPSHQVTQMGQEVILRCVPISNHLYFYWYRQILGQKVEFLVSFYNNEISEKSEIFDDQFSVERPDGSNFTLKIRSTKLEDSAMYFCASMASGRGTSGEQYFGPGTRLTVT.

The chain joins TRBV7-9 to TRBJ1-2, with D perhaps matching TRBD1 (5 bases). The CDR3 consists of 14 residues. The germline CDR1 and CDR2 sequences are SEHNR and FQNEAQ (reference sequence). The V gene lost 5 bases and the J gene lost 6 bases, with 16 bases spanning the gap. The CDR3 DNA reads as TGTGCCAGCAGCATCGCGGCAGGGCTTGATGGCTACACCTTC. It yields the protein CASSIAAGLDGYTF.

This clone was recorded only once. This chain uses TRBV27 with TRBJ2-3, with D perhaps TRBD1 or TRBD2 (5 bases each). CDR3 length equals 14 residues. V lost 4 bases and J 3 bases, leaving 11 bases between the germline ends. Germline V gene sequence: CDR1 MNHEY, CDR2 SMNVEV (reference sequence). CDR3 residues: CASSSGTRTDTQYF. CDR3 DNA: TGTGCCAGCAGTTCCGGGACCCGGACAGATACGCAGTATTTT.

The rearrangement uses TRBV6-5 and TRBJ2-5; TRBD2 agrees at 8 bases. The CDR3 has 16 amino acids. V lost 4 bases, J lost 3 bases, and 10 bases stayed unmatched. CDR1 is MNHEY and CDR2 is SVGAGI in the germline V gene. CDR3 protein: CASSSSLGLGEETQYF. As DNA, the CDR3 is TGTGCCAGCAGTTCTAGTTTGGGACTAGGGGAAGAGACCCAGTACTTC.

In regard to this clone: The same CDR3 can be traced to other DNA sequences in this sample. The V gene is TRBV7-9, the J gene TRBJ2-3; D uncertain. Germline V lookup: CDR1 SEHNR, CDR2 FQNEAQ (reference sequence). Trimming cost V 1 base and J 1 base, with 3 bases left between them. This CDR3 region has 13 residues. The CDR3 region is CASSLVGTDTQYF. The CDR3 coding sequence is TGTGCCAGCAGCTTAGTGGGCACAGATACGCAGTATTTT.

This chain joins TRBV28 and TRBJ1-4; D unresolved. V lost 6 bases and J lost 6, with 11 bases in between. Germline-derived CDR1 and CDR2 are MDHEN and SYDVKM. This CDR3 is 13 amino acids long. The DNA of the CDR3 is TGTGCCAGCAGCGGAAACGGGGATGAAAAACTGTTTTTT. Translated, it gives CASSGNGDEKLFF.

J is TRBJ2-5 and V is TRBV9; 7 positions agree with TRBD1. This CDR3 is built from 13 residues. Germline V gives CDR1 SGDLS, CDR2 YYNGEE. Unmatched junction bases numbered 5, after V lost 4 bases and J lost 5 bases. CDR3 in amino acids: CASSPWGQETQYF. CDR3 nucleotides: TGTGCCAGCAGCCCTTGGGGACAGGAGACCCAGTACTTC.

The V and J genes are TRBV27 and TRBJ2-7, with 11 bases aligning to TRBD2. In germline, CDR1 is MNHEY, CDR2 SMNVEV (reference sequence). The CDR3 runs 17 residues. The V segment lost 5 bases and the J segment 2 bases; nucleotides outside the gene matches: 11. CDR3 DNA: TGTGCCAGCAGTCCGGACACGACTAGCGGGACACCCTACGAGCAGTACTTC. Protein: CASSPDTTSGTPYEQYF.

Concerning this clone itself: This CDR3 is also generated by other DNA sequences in the sample. This chain links TRBV7-9 with TRBJ2-3, with 8 bases fitting TRBD2. Germline lookup yields CDR1 SEHNR and CDR2 FQNEAQ (reference sequence). V was pared by 0 bases and J by 1 base, with 0 bases of the junction left unmatched. CDR3 size: 15 residues. The CDR3 bases are TGTGCCAGCAGCTTAGCTAGCGGGGGCACAGATACGCAGTATTTT. As protein: CASSLASGGTDTQYF.

The V gene is TRBV11-3, the J gene TRBJ1-1; the D gene is possibly TRBD1 (5 bases). This CDR3 comprises 14 residues. Germline CDR1 reads SGHNT; CDR2 reads YENEEA. With 1 base removed from V and 4 bases from J, the gap between germline ends came to 10 bases. CDR3 sequence (DNA): TGTGCCAGCAGCTTAGGAGGGGAGGCCACTGAAGCTTTCTTT. It encodes CASSLGGEATEAFF.

This rearrangement joins TRBV6-1 to TRBJ2-5, with D maybe TRBD1 (6 bases). The CDR3 length is 14 residues. Trimming left V 4 bases short and J 5 bases short, with 14 bases between. Germline V lookup: CDR1 MNHNS, CDR2 SASEGT. CDR3 in amino acids: CASSGYRDGETQYF. Written as DNA, the CDR3 is TGTGCCAGCAGTGGTTACAGGGACGGGGAGACCCAGTACTTC.

The rearrangement links TRBV5-6 to TRBJ2-7; possibly TRBD1 for D (6 bases). The V gene's germline CDR1 is SGHDT and CDR2 YYEEEE. Trimming removed 3 bases at V and 0 bases at J, with 16 bases between. CDR3 length: 16 residues. The CDR3 is CASSWRYGTYSYEQYF. The CDR3 DNA reads TGTGCCAGCAGCTGGCGATACGGGACATACTCCTACGAGCAGTACTTC.

The chain recombines TRBV6-6 with TRBJ2-3, with TRBD2 identical over 7 bases. V lost 2 bases to trimming and J lost 5 bases; unmatched junction nucleotides: 7. The CDR3 extends over 15 amino acids. The germline V gene has CDR1 MNHNY and CDR2 SVGAGI (reference sequence). The chain's CDR3 is CASSYTASGRDTQYF. The CDR3 DNA follows: TGTGCCAGCAGTTACACGGCTAGCGGCCGAGATACGCAGTATTTT.

This chain links TRBV27 with TRBJ1-2, with D maybe TRBD1 (5 bases). Per the germline V gene, CDR1 is MNHEY and CDR2 is SMNVEV (reference sequence). This CDR3 is 15 amino acids long. V dropped 4 bases and J dropped 6 bases, with 18 bases sitting between them. DNA for the CDR3: TGTGCCAGCAGTTCCCTCCAGGGAGTCCGCGATGGCTACACCTTC. Its protein product is CASSSLQGVRDGYTF.

The chain couples TRBV9 to TRBJ2-1; TRBD1 agrees at 7 bases. CDR3 length: 18 amino acids. CDR1 is SGDLS and CDR2 is YYNGEE in the germline V gene. The V gene end was trimmed by 0 bases and the J gene end by 0 bases; junction bases not matched to a gene: 9. The CDR3 region is CASSVATRGGNSYNEQFF. For the CDR3, the DNA is TGTGCCAGCAGCGTAGCTACTAGAGGGGGCAACTCCTACAATGAGCAGTTCTTC.

This chain links TRBV7-9 with TRBJ1-2, with D hard to call. V lost 2 bases, J lost 5 bases, and 9 bases lay in between. Germline CDR1 and CDR2: SEHNR and FQNEAQ (reference sequence). The CDR3 covers 13 residues. The CDR3 DNA reads TGTGCCAGCAGCTTATTATCAAGATATGGCTACACCTTC. It codes for CASSLLSRYGYTF.

The chain uses TRBV5-8 and TRBJ1-2; D is unclear. The V gene's germline CDR1 is SGHTS and CDR2 YDEGEE. V was cut by 4 bases and J by 8 bases, with 15 bases left in between. There are 13 residues in the CDR3. CDR3 sequence: CASSRRTGGGYTF. The CDR3 DNA reads as TGTGCCAGCAGCCGCCGGACCGGCGGCGGCTACACCTTC.

This chain uses TRBV7-9 with TRBJ1-1; D is uncertain. The length of the CDR3 is 14 residues. V was pared by 6 bases and J by 0 bases, with 11 bases between. CDR1 SEHNR and CDR2 FQNEAQ come from the germline V gene (reference sequence). For the CDR3, the DNA is TGTGCCAGCAGGCCGCAGCGGGTGAACACTGAAGCTTTCTTT. It translates to CASRPQRVNTEAFF. Combining the CDR3 with reference TRBV7-9 and TRBJ1-1 gives the whole variable domain DTGVSQNPRHKITKRGQNVTFRCDPISEHNRLYWYRQTLGQGPEFLTYFQNEAQLEKSRLLSDRFSAERPKGSFSTLEIQRTEQGDSAMYLCASRPQRVNTEAFFGQGTRLTVV.

This chain connects TRBV28 to TRBJ2-3; possibly TRBD2 for D (5 bases). CDR1 MDHEN and CDR2 SYDVKM come from the germline V gene. Trimming cost V 3 bases and J 0 bases, with 13 bases left between them. This CDR3 comprises 16 residues. The CDR3 is CASSFIRGSSTDTQYF. The DNA for the CDR3 is TGTGCCAGCAGTTTTATCCGGGGAAGTAGCACAGATACGCAGTATTTT. Full variable domain (remainder filled in from reference TRBV28 and TRBJ2-3): DVKVTQSSRYLVKRTGEKVFLECVQDMDHENMFWYRQDPGLGLRLIYFSYDVKMKEKGDIPEGYSVSREKKERFSLILESASTNQTSMYLCASSFIRGSSTDTQYFGPGTRLTVL.

A few counts support this clone. This chain connects TRBV27 to TRBJ2-2; 8 bases match TRBD2. CDR3 size: 18 residues. The ends lost 4 bases at V and 1 base at J; junction bases unmatched: 11. In germline, CDR1 is MNHEY, CDR2 SMNVEV (reference sequence). CDR3 nucleotides: TGTGCCAGCAGTTCATTCCCGGTTAGCGGGATGAACACCGGGGAGCTGTTTTTT. Residues: CASSSFPVSGMNTGELFF.

This chain links TRBV19 with TRBJ1-1; D is uncertain. This CDR3 spans 13 amino acids. Germline V CDR1 and CDR2: LNHDA, SQIVND (reference sequence). The V end was cut by 3 bases, the J end by 6 bases, with 11 bases between. CDR3 in DNA: TGTGCCAGTAGTATTAAGGTGGGCGCTGAAGCTTTCTTT. This translates into CASSIKVGAEAFF.

This chain uses TRBV11-2 with TRBJ2-7; 11 nucleotides agree with TRBD2. The V and J ends lost 4 bases and 5 bases, in that order; junction bases with no gene match: 13. This CDR3 comprises 17 residues. Germline V gives CDR1 SGHAT, CDR2 FQNNGV. CDR3 protein: CASSSHQLAGGDDEQYF. The CDR3 bases are TGTGCCAGCAGCTCCCACCAATTAGCGGGAGGGGACGACGAGCAGTACTTC. The full variable domain, its missing parts supplied by reference TRBV11-2 and TRBJ2-7, is EAGVAQSPRYKIIEKRQSVAFWCNPISGHATLYWYQQILGQGPKLLIQFQNNGVVDDSQLPKDRFSAERLKGVDSTLKIQPAKLEDSAVYLCASSSHQLAGGDDEQYFGPGTRLTVT.

This clone has a handful of counts. The gene calls are TRBV20-1 and TRBJ1-2; no firm D call. Looked up from germline, CDR1 is DFQATT and CDR2 is SNEGSKA (reference sequence). V lost 3 bases and J 4 bases, leaving 6 bases between the germline ends. The CDR3 is 11 residues long. The CDR3 protein is CSARGSYGYTF. The DNA of the CDR3 is TGCAGTGCTAGGGGCAGCTATGGCTACACCTTC.

This chain connects TRBV14 to TRBJ2-3; D remains ambiguous. From germline, CDR1 is SGHDN and CDR2 FVKESK. The V gene lost 2 bases and the J gene lost 3 bases, with 6 bases spanning the gap. The CDR3 contains 13 residues. CDR3 DNA sequence: TGTGCCAGCAGCCAATCCTGGACAGATACGCAGTATTTT. Translation: CASSQSWTDTQYF.

The CDR3 loop is CASSVSGAGDNEQFF. As DNA, the CDR3 is TGCGCCAGCAGTGTGTCTGGGGCCGGGGACAATGAGCAGTTCTTC. The chain is built from TRBV10-1 and TRBJ2-1; perhaps D is TRBD1 or TRBD2 (5 bases each). The V gene's germline CDR1 is WNHNN and CDR2 SYGVQD (reference sequence). The CDR3 contains 15 residues. V lost 4 bases to trimming and J lost 5 bases, with 15 bases between them.

The chain combines TRBV29-1 with TRBJ1-3, with D uncertain. This CDR3 spans 11 amino acids. The V and J ends lost 7 bases and 4 bases respectively, with 8 bases between them. Germline CDR1 SQVTM, CDR2 ANQGSEA. CDR3 region: CSASRGNTIYF. CDR3 sequence (DNA): TGCAGCGCCTCCAGGGGAAACACCATATATTTT.